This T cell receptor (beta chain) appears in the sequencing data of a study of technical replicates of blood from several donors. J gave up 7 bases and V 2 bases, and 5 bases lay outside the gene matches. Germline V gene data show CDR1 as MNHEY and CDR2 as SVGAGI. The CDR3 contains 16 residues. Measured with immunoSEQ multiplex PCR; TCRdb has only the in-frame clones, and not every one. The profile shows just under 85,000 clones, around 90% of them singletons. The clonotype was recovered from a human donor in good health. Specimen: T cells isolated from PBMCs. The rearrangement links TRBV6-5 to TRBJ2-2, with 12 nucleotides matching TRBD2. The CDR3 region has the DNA TGTGCCAGCAGTTACGGTCTAGCGGGGGGGGTCGGGGAGCTGTTTTTT. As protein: CASSYGLAGGVGELFF.